The clone carrying this TCR beta chain showed up just a few times. Its matching antigen is unknown. The use of a sample-barcoded 5' primer and a J-beta primer mix characterized a second PCR of 7 to 11 cycles. MiXCR, run by TCRdb on the 5' RACE reads, gives a single entry per CDR3 protein. The table lists approximately 1,100,000 distinct CDR3 sequences, less than 50% of them singletons. This entry is derived from a study of blood T cells in healthy people across ages. Germline V gene lookup returns CDR1 DFQATT and CDR2 SNEGSKA (reference sequence). CDR3 length: 13 residues. Trimming cost V 2 bases and J 1 base, with 6 bases left between them. No fewer than 7 million PBMCs went into each sample. Study observations and caveats: Relative to aged donors, long-lived donors carried more naive CD4+ cells and displayed higher diversity.

The receptor's source is a woman aged 55-70 years in good health. The rearrangement links TRBV20-1 to TRBJ1-5; no reliable D call. The sequenced sample consisted of blood. The CDR3 protein is CSARIGSNQPQHF. The DNA of the CDR3 is TGCAGTGCTAGAATTGGGAGCAATCAGCCCCAGCATTTT.